Listed below are T cell receptor beta chains from one sample, sequenced in a study of blood T cell repertoires in COVID-19. The method was immunoSEQ multiplex PCR; TCRdb's version includes in-frame clones alone and lacks a portion of them. The table lists roughly 100,000 clones, about 85% of them singletons. Sequenced input: peripheral blood. These receptors all stem from a human donor in a cohort sampled during active COVID-19. Each CDR3 is given with its conserved first and last residue. The order of the fields is clone size, J gene, D gene, V gene, CDR3 protein, CDR3 DNA. The D gene is left open where the match is weak. Rows give clone size only sometimes, using once, few, many, or a class for an expanded clone.

>.|TRBJ2-7|.|TRBV6-5
CASRTSDGYSYEQYF
TGTGCCAGCAGGACCAGCGACGGATACTCCTACGAGCAGTACTTC
>few|TRBJ1-6|TRBD1|TRBV27
CASSQGQGDSPLHF
TGTGCCAGCAGTCAAGGACAGGGGGATTCACCCCTCCACTTT
>.|TRBJ1-2|TRBD1|TRBV28
CASSLFTSGGDGYTF
TGTGCCAGCAGTTTGTTTACTTCAGGGGGTGATGGCTACACCTTC
>.|TRBJ2-5|.|TRBV18
CASSRQSINQETQYF
TGTGCCAGCTCAAGACAGTCAATCAACCAAGAGACCCAGTACTTC
>.|TRBJ2-5|TRBD2|TRBV4-1
CASSYNLAVGETQYF
TGCGCCAGCAGCTACAATCTAGCGGTGGGGGAGACCCAGTACTTC
>.|TRBJ2-7|TRBD2|TRBV4-2
CASSQGTGLAAFYEQYF
TGTGCCAGCAGCCAGGGGACGGGACTAGCGGCTTTCTACGAGCAGTACTTC
>.|TRBJ1-2|TRBD1|TRBV24-1
CATSEGTGYGYTF
TGTGCCACCAGCGAAGGGACAGGGTATGGCTACACCTTC
>.|TRBJ2-1|TRBD2|TRBV6-5
CATLVAGDPHNEQFF
TGTGCCACTCTGGTAGCGGGAGACCCTCACAATGAGCAGTTCTTC
>.|TRBJ2-2|TRBD2|TRBV5-1
CASSPLAGPANTGELFF
TGCGCCAGCAGCCCCCTAGCGGGGCCTGCGAACACCGGGGAGCTGTTTTTT
>.|TRBJ1-2|TRBD1|TRBV7-6
CASSLTGSYGYTF
TGTGCCAGCAGCTTGACAGGGAGCTATGGCTACACCTTC
>.|TRBJ2-5|TRBD2|TRBV5-5
CATSLGGFQETQYF
TGTGCCACCTCGCTCGGGGGGTTTCAAGAGACCCAGTACTTC
>.|TRBJ1-2|.|TRBV6-2/TRBV6-3
CASSTVTGLEGNYGYTF
TGTGCCAGCAGTACCGTAACGGGACTCGAGGGCAACTATGGCTACACCTTC
>few|TRBJ1-5|.|TRBV6-1
CASSEDDASGPQHF
TGTGCCAGCAGTGAAGATGACGCTTCGGGGCCCCAGCATTTT
>few|TRBJ2-7|.|TRBV4-2
CASSRRLTDSTYEQYF
TGTGCCAGCAGCCGAAGGTTGACGGACTCGACCTACGAGCAGTACTTC
>.|TRBJ1-6|.|TRBV19
CASSVTRQINSPLHF
TGTGCCAGTAGCGTCACCAGACAGATTAATTCACCCCTCCACTTT
>.|TRBJ1-5|.|TRBV2
CASSDPRGAGQPQHF
TGTGCCAGCAGCGACCCCCGGGGGGCTGGTCAGCCCCAGCATTTT
>once|TRBJ1-1|.|TRBV5-1
CASSFAGMNTEAFF
TGCGCCAGCAGCTTCGCAGGGATGAACACTGAAGCTTTCTTT
>.|TRBJ2-2|TRBD2|TRBV3-1/TRBV3-2
CASSQALTAGGYTGELFF
TGTGCCAGCAGCCAGGCGCTTACGGCGGGGGGATACACCGGGGAGCTGTTTTTT
>.|TRBJ2-5|.|TRBV7-2
CASSFTQGSETQYF
TGTGCCAGCAGCTTTACCCAGGGTTCAGAGACCCAGTACTTC
>.|TRBJ2-2|.|TRBV3-1/TRBV3-2
CASSQHVRGTTGELFF
TGTGCCAGCAGTCAACATGTACGGGGGACGACCGGGGAGCTGTTTTTT
>.|TRBJ2-1|TRBD2|TRBV6-1
CASSEALGGGGSYNEQFF
TGTGCCAGCAGTGAGGCCCTCGGCGGGGGGGGCTCCTACAATGAGCAGTTCTTC
>.|TRBJ2-3|.|TRBV18
CASSLTRDNTQYF
TGTGCCAGCTCACTAACCCGGGATAATACGCAGTATTTT
>.|TRBJ2-1|TRBD2|TRBV3-1/TRBV3-2
CASSQDRLAGGERYNEQFF
TGTGCCAGCAGCCAAGATCGTCTAGCGGGGGGGGAAAGGTACAATGAGCAGTTCTTC
>.|TRBJ1-6|TRBD1|TRBV6-6
CASSPYPPGTGYSPLHF
TGTGCCAGCAGTCCATATCCCCCCGGGACAGGGTATTCACCCCTCCACTTT
>.|TRBJ2-2|.|TRBV21-1
CASRNRGLTPFVYNTGELFF
TGTGCCAGCAGAAACAGGGGGCTTACCCCATTTGTCTACAACACCGGGGAGCTGTTTTTT
>.|TRBJ2-1|TRBD2|TRBV11-3
CASSYSGTSNNNEQFF
TGTGCCAGCAGTTACTCCGGGACTAGCAATAACAATGAGCAGTTCTTC
>.|TRBJ2-1|TRBD2|TRBV6-1
CASSAASSGMGGHEQFF
TGTGCCAGCAGTGCCGCCTCTAGCGGGATGGGGGGACATGAGCAGTTCTTC
>.|TRBJ2-7|.|TRBV7-2
CASSPMLVPAYEQYF
TGTGCCAGCAGCCCCATGCTAGTTCCCGCCTACGAGCAGTACTTC
>.|TRBJ1-5|TRBD1|TRBV3-1/TRBV3-2
CASSNRGNQPQHF
TGTGCCAGCAGCAACAGGGGAAATCAGCCCCAGCATTTT
>.|TRBJ1-1|.|TRBV2
CASSDHYTEAFF
TGTGCCAGCAGTGATCATTACACTGAAGCTTTCTTT
>.|TRBJ2-2|.|TRBV5-1
CASSLAPGFTGELFF
TGCGCCAGCAGCTTGGCCCCAGGGTTTACCGGGGAGCTGTTTTTT
>.|TRBJ1-5|.|TRBV6-1
CASSEHRQRPQHF
TGTGCCAGCAGTGAGCACCGACAGCGGCCCCAGCATTTT
>.|TRBJ2-7|.|TRBV11-2
CASSLDRLEGLEQYF
TGTGCCAGCAGCTTAGACCGGTTGGAGGGGCTCGAGCAGTACTTC
>.|TRBJ1-3|.|TRBV10-3
CAISEPWGGIGSGNTIYF
TGTGCCATCAGTGAGCCTTGGGGGGGAATTGGCTCTGGAAACACCATATATTTT
>.|TRBJ1-1|.|TRBV5-1
CASSFQMNTEAFF
TGCGCCAGCAGCTTCCAGATGAACACTGAAGCTTTCTTT
>.|TRBJ2-3|.|TRBV18
CASSPPPTTDTQYF
TGTGCCAGCTCACCTCCCCCTACCACAGATACGCAGTATTTT
>few|TRBJ2-3|TRBD2|TRBV7-6
CASSLVPSGASTDTQYF
TGTGCCAGCAGCTTAGTTCCTAGCGGGGCCAGCACAGATACGCAGTATTTT
>.|TRBJ2-7|.|TRBV9
CASSVGGGRNEQYF
TGTGCCAGCAGCGTAGGGGGGGGGCGGAACGAGCAGTACTTC
>.|TRBJ1-2|TRBD1|TRBV7-2
CASSHLGQIDYTF
TGTGCCAGCAGCCACTTGGGACAGATAGACTACACCTTC
>.|TRBJ1-1|.|TRBV9
CASSVAGPNTEAFF
TGTGCCAGCAGCGTCGCGGGGCCGAACACTGAAGCTTTCTTT
>.|TRBJ2-7|TRBD1|TRBV5-1
CASSIRGQGSYEQYF
TGCGCCAGCAGCATCCGGGGACAGGGGTCATACGAGCAGTACTTC
>.|TRBJ2-7|.|TRBV30
CAWSVLAREQYF
TGTGCCTGGAGTGTACTAGCACGCGAGCAGTACTTC
>.|TRBJ1-2|.|TRBV7-9
CASSLVFPGDYGYTF
TGTGCCAGCAGCTTAGTATTCCCAGGGGACTATGGCTACACCTTC
>.|TRBJ1-2|TRBD1|TRBV12-3/TRBV12-4
CASSSQGYGYTF
TGTGCCAGCAGTTCACAGGGGTATGGCTACACCTTC
>.|TRBJ1-5|.|TRBV15
CATRGGGSQPQHF
TGTGCCACCAGAGGGGGGGGGAGTCAGCCCCAGCATTTT
>.|TRBJ2-1|.|TRBV12-3/TRBV12-4
CASSSVLAGQFF
TGTGCCAGCAGTTCAGTCCTCGCGGGGCAGTTCTTC
>once|TRBJ1-4|TRBD1|TRBV19
CASREGQGREKLFF
TGTGCCAGTAGGGAGGGACAGGGCCGTGAAAAACTGTTTTTT